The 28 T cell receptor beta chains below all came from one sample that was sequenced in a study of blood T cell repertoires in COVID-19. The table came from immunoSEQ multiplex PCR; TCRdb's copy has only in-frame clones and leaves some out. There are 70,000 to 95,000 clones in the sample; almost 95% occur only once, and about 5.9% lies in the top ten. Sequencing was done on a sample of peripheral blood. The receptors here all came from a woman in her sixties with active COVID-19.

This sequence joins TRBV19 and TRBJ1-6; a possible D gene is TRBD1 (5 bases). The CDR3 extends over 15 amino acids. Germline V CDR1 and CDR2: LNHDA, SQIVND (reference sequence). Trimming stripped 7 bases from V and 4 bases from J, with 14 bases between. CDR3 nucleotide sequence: TGTGCCAGTATGGGCACCCAGGGATATAATTCACCCCTCCACTTT. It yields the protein CASMGTQGYNSPLHF.

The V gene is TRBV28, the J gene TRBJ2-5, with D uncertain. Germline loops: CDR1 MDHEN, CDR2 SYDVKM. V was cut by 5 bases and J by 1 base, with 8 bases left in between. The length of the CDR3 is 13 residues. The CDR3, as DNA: TGTGCCAGCAGTATACCGGGCCAAGAGACCCAGTACTTC. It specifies CASSIPGQETQYF. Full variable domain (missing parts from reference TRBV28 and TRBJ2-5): DVKVTQSSRYLVKRTGEKVFLECVQDMDHENMFWYRQDPGLGLRLIYFSYDVKMKEKGDIPEGYSVSREKKERFSLILESASTNQTSMYLCASSIPGQETQYFGPGTRLLVL.

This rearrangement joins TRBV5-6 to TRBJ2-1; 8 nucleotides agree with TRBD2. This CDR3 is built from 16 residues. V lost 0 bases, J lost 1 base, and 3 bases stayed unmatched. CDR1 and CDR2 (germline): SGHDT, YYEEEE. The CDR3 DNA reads TGTGCCAGCAGCTTGGAGCGGGGGAGATCCTACAATGAGCAGTTCTTC. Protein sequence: CASSLERGRSYNEQFF. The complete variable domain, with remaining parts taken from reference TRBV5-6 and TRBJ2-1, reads DAGVTQSPTHLIKTRGQQVTLRCSPKSGHDTVSWYQQALGQGPQFIFQYYEEEERQRGNFPDRFSGHQFPNYSSELNVNALLLGDSALYLCASSLERGRSYNEQFFGPGTRLTVL.

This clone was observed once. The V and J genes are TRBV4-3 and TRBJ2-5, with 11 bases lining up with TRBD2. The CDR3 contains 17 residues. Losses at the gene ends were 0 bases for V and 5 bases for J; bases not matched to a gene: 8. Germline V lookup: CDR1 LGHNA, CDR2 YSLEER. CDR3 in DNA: TGCGCCAGCAGCCAAGAGTGGGTAGCGGGGGGGGCGGAGACCCAGTACTTC. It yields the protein CASSQEWVAGGAETQYF.

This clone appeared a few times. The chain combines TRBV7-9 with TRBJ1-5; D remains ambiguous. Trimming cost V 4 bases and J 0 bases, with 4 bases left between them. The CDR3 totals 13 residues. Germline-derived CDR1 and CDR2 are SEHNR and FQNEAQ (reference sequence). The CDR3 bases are TGTGCCAGCAGCTACAGTAGCAATCAGCCCCAGCATTTT. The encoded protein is CASSYSSNQPQHF.

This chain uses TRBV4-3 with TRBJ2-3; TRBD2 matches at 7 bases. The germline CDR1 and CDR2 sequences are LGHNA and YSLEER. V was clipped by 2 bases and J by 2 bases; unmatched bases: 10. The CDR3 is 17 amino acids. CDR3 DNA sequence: TGCGCCAGCAGCCAATCTTCCGGGACTACCTACACAGATACGCAGTATTTT. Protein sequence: CASSQSSGTTYTDTQYF.

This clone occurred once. CDR3 nucleotide sequence: TGTGCCAGTAGTATGAGGGGACAGGGGACCTACAATGAGCAGTTCTTC. It codes for CASSMRGQGTYNEQFF. The chain is built from TRBV19 and TRBJ2-1; 10 nucleotides line up with TRBD1. The CDR3 sequence is 16 residues long. Per germline, CDR1 LNHDA and CDR2 SQIVND (reference sequence). Trimming took 3 bases from V and 2 from J; bases not matched to a gene: 4.

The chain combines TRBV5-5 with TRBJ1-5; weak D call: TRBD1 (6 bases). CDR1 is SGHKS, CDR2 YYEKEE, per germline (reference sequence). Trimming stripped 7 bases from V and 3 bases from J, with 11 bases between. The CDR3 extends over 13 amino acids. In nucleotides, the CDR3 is TGTGCCAGCGCCGGACAGATCAATCAGCCCCAGCATTTT. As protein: CASAGQINQPQHF. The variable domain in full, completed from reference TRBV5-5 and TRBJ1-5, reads DAGVTQSPTHLIKTRGQQVTLRCSPISGHKSVSWYQQVLGQGPQFIFQYYEKEERGRGNFPDRFSARQFPNYSSELNVNALLLGDSALYLCASAGQINQPQHFGDGTRLSIL.

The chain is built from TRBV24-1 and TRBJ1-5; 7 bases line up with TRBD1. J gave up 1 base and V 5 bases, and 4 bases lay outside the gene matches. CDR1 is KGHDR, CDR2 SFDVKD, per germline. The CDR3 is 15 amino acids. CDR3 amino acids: CATSGEQGSNQPQHF. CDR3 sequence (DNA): TGTGCCACCAGTGGGGAACAGGGGAGCAATCAGCCCCAGCATTTT.

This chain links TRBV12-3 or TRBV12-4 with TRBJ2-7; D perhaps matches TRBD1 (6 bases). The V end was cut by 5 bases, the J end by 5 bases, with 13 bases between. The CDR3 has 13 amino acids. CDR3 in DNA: TGTGCCAGCAGTCCCACAGGGACCAACGAGCAGTACTTC. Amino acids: CASSPTGTNEQYF.

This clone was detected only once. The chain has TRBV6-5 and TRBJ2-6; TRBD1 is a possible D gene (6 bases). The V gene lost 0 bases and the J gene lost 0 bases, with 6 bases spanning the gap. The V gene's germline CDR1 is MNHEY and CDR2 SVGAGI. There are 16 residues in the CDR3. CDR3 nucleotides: TGTGCCAGCAGTTACTCGGACAGCTCTGGGGCCAACGTCCTGACTTTC. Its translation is CASSYSDSSGANVLTF.

CDR3 sequence reads: CATSYQGYEQFF. For the CDR3, the DNA is TGCGCCACCTCTTATCAGGGGTATGAGCAGTTCTTC. The rearrangement uses TRBV23-1 and TRBJ2-1, with D maybe TRBD1 (6 bases). TRBV23-1 is marked as an open reading frame, function uncertain. This CDR3 contains 12 residues. Trimming stripped 10 bases from V and 8 bases from J, with 15 bases between.

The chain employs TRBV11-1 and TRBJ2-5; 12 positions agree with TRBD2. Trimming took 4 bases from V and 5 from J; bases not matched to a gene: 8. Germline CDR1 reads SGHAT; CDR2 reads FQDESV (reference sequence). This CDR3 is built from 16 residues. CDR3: CASSSLTSGSGETQYF. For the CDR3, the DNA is TGTGCCAGCAGCTCCTTGACTAGCGGGAGTGGCGAGACCCAGTACTTC.

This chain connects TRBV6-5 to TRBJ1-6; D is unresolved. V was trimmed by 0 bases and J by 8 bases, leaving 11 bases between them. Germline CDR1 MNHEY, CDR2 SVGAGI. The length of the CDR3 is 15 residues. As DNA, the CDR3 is TGTGCCAGCAGTTACTCGGGAGGGCCGGATTCACCCCTCCACTTT. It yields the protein CASSYSGGPDSPLHF.

The CDR3 sequence is CASSVGVRGYNEQFF. CDR3 nucleotide sequence: TGTGCCAGCAGCGTAGGTGTGCGGGGCTACAATGAGCAGTTCTTC. The chain has TRBV9 and TRBJ2-1; perhaps TRBD2 as D (6 bases). The CDR3 contains 15 residues. V was shortened by 0 bases and J by 3 bases, with 10 bases between the two germline ends. Germline V gene data show CDR1 as SGDLS and CDR2 as YYNGEE.

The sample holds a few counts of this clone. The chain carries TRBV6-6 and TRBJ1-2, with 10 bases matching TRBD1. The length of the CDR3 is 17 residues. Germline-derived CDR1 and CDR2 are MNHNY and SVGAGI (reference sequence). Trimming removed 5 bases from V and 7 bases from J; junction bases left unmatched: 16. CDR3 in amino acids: CASSLEPGQGPGGGYTF. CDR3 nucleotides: TGTGCCAGCAGTCTCGAACCGGGACAGGGGCCCGGGGGTGGCTACACCTTC.

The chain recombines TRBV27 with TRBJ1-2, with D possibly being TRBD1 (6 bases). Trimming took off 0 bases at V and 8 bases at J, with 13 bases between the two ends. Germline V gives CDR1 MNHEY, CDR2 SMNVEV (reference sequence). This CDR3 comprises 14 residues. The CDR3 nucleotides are TGTGCCAGCAGTTTATCCCAGGACAGCCGAGGCTACACCTTC. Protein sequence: CASSLSQDSRGYTF.

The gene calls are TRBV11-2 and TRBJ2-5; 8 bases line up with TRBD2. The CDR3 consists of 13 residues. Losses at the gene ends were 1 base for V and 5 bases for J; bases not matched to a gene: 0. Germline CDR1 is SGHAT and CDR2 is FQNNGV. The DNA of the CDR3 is TGTGCCAGCAGCTTAGGACTAGCGGAGACCCAGTACTTC. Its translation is CASSLGLAETQYF.

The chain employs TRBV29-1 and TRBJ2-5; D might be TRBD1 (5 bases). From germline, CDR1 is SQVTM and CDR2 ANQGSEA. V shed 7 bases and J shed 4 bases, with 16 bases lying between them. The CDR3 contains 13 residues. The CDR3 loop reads CSAGPQGAETQYF. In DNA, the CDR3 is TGCAGCGCCGGCCCCCAGGGTGCAGAGACCCAGTACTTC.

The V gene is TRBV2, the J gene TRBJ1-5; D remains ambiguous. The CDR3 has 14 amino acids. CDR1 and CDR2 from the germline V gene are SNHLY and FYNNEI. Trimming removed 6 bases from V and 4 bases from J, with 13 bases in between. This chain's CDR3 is CASREISSNQPQHF. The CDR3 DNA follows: TGTGCCAGCAGAGAGATCTCTAGTAATCAGCCCCAGCATTTT. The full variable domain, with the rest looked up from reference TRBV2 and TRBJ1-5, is EPEVTQTPSHQVTQMGQEVILRCVPISNHLYFYWYRQILGQKVEFLVSFYNNEISEKSEIFDDQFSVERPDGSNFTLKIRSTKLEDSAMYFCASREISSNQPQHFGDGTRLSIL.

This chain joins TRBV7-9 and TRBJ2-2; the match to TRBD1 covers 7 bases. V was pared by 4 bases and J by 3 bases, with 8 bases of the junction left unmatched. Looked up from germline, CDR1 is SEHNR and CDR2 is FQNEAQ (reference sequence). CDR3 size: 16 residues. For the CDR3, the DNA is TGTGCCAGCAGCTCGGGACAGTATCTCGACACCGGGGAGCTGTTTTTT. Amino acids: CASSSGQYLDTGELFF.

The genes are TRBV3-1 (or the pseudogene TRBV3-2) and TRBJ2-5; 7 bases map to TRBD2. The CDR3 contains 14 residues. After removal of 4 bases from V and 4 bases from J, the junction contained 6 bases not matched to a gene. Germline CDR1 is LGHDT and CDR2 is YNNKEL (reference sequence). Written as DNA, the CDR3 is TGTGCCAGCAGCCCTAGCGGTGGGGGAGAGACCCAGTACTTC. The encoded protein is CASSPSGGGETQYF.

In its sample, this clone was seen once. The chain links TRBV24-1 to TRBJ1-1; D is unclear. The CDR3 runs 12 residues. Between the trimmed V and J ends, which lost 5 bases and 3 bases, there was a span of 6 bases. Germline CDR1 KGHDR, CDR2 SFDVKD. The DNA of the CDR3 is TGTGCCACCAGTGCGTCGGACACTGAAGCTTTCTTT. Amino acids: CATSASDTEAFF.

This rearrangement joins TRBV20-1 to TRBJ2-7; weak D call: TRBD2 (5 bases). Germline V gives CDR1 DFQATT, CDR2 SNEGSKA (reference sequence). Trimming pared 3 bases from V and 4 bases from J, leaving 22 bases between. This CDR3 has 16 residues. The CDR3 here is CSASQEELGLSYEQYF. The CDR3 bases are TGCAGTGCTAGTCAGGAGGAGCTTGGCTTAAGTTACGAGCAGTACTTC.

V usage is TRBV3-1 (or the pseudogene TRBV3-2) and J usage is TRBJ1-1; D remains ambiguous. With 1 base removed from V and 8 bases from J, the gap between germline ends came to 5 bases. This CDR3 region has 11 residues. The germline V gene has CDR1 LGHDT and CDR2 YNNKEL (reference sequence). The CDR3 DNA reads TGTGCCAGCAGCCAAGCAGGAGAAGCTTTCTTT. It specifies CASSQAGEAFF.

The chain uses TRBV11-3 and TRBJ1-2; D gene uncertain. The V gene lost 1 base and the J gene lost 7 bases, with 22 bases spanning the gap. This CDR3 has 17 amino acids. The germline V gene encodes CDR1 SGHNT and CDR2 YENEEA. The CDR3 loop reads CASSLATPDISIRGYTF. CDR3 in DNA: TGTGCCAGCAGCTTAGCGACACCGGATATCAGTATACGTGGCTACACCTTC. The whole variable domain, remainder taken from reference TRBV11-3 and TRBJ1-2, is EAGVVQSPRYKIIEKKQPVAFWCNPISGHNTLYWYLQNLGQGPELLIRYENEEAVDDSQLPKDRFSAERLKGVDSTLKIQPAELGDSAVYLCASSLATPDISIRGYTFGSGTRLTVV.

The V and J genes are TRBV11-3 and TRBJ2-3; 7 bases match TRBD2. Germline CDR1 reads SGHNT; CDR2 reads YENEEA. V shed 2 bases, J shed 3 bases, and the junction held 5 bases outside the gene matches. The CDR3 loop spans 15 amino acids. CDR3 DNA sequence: TGTGCCAGCAGCTTATTCGGCGGGAGAACAGATACGCAGTATTTT. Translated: CASSLFGGRTDTQYF. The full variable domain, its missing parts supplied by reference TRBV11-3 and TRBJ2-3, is EAGVVQSPRYKIIEKKQPVAFWCNPISGHNTLYWYLQNLGQGPELLIRYENEEAVDDSQLPKDRFSAERLKGVDSTLKIQPAELGDSAVYLCASSLFGGRTDTQYFGPGTRLTVL.

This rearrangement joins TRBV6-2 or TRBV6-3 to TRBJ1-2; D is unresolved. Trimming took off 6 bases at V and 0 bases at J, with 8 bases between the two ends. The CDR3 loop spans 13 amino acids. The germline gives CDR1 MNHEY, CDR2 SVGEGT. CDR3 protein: CASSPTPNYGYTF. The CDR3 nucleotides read TGTGCCAGCAGCCCGACACCTAACTATGGCTACACCTTC.